The present TCR beta chain was sequenced within a study of T cell repertoires in cytomegalovirus infection. Study-level background: As its CMV epitopes, the study selected recently identified HLA-C-restricted and well-studied HLA-B-restricted targets. CMV infection plus the matching HLA type was flagged by public TCR beta signatures. Whole-study findings and limits: Based on cumulative public TCR beta family frequency, carriers of CMV plus the relevant HLA were identified. The response measured ex vivo was dominated by TCR beta clonotypes (HLA-C-restricted and CMV-specific).

MiXCR, run by TCRdb on the reads, gives a single entry per CDR3 protein. There are about 700,000 distinct CDR3 sequences in the sample; roughly 30% occur only once, and roughly 18% lies in the top ten. This CDR3 has 15 amino acids. The V gene's germline CDR1 is SGHVS and CDR2 FNYEAQ. V lost 3 bases and J lost 1, with 13 bases in between. This clonotype was found many times. Its antigen is as yet unknown. The sequencing here drew on cultured PBMCs, taken from culture after CMV antigen stimulation. The rearrangement uses TRBV7-6 and TRBJ2-7; tentatively, D is TRBD2 (6 bases). This receptor was identified in a human donor in good health (CMV status not recorded). Some clones in this sample may be carry-over from other donors' samples. CDR3 sequence (DNA): TGTGCCAGCAGCTTGGTAAGGGGAGGTTCCTACGAGCAGTACTTC. The encoded protein is CASSLVRGGSYEQYF.